Presented here are 25 T cell receptor beta chains from one specimen sequenced in a study of OX40 agonist ivuxolimab in advanced cancers. Assay used: immunoSEQ multiplex PCR; TCRdb lists only in-frame clones, some missing. The repertoire consists of approximately 98,000 clones, with about 91% occurring once and the leading ten covering around 0.61%. Material: CD4+ or CD8+ T cells sorted from blood, obtained in a trial of the OX40 agonist ivuxolimab. Source of these receptors: an adult with an advanced solid tumor such as melanoma, head and neck, liver or kidney cancer.

The rearrangement uses TRBV16 and TRBJ2-3; D unresolved. The germline V gene has CDR1 KGHSY and CDR2 FQNENV. This CDR3 contains 12 residues. The V gene lost 0 bases and the J gene lost 6 bases, with 4 bases spanning the gap. The CDR3 DNA reads as TGTGCCAGCAGCCAATCGACGGATACGCAGTATTTT. It codes for CASSQSTDTQYF.

The chain has TRBV29-1 and TRBJ2-7; 11 nucleotides agree with TRBD1. The J segment lost 1 base and the V segment lost 6 bases, leaving 8 bases of the junction unmatched. The CDR3 is made up of 15 amino acids. Germline V gene data show CDR1 as SQVTM and CDR2 as ANQGSEA. The DNA for the CDR3 is TGCAGCGTCCAACAAGGGACAGGGGGTTCCTACGAGCAGTACTTC. It is translated as CSVQQGTGGSYEQYF.

Note on this clone: Within the sample, other DNA sequences also encode this same CDR3. The chain employs TRBV20-1 and TRBJ1-1; D call uncertain. The CDR3 contains 11 residues. The germline gives CDR1 DFQATT, CDR2 SNEGSKA (reference sequence). Between the trimmed V and J ends, which lost 4 bases and 0 bases, there was a span of 3 bases. The CDR3 nucleotides read TGCAGTGCTAAGATGAACACTGAAGCTTTCTTT. This codes for CSAKMNTEAFF.

V gene TRBV20-1 combines with J gene TRBJ2-5; D is unresolved. The CDR3 length is 11 residues. Per the germline V gene, CDR1 is DFQATT and CDR2 is SNEGSKA (reference sequence). As DNA, the CDR3 is TGCAGCTCCTGGAACCGAGAGACCCAGTACTTC. It specifies CSSWNRETQYF.

Judged by abundance, this clone is medium-sized (0.01 to 0.1%). The V gene is TRBV19, the J gene TRBJ1-2, with 11 bases identical to TRBD1. There are 15 residues in the CDR3. After removal of 6 bases from V and 3 bases from J, the junction contained 6 bases not matched to a gene. The germline CDR1 and CDR2 sequences are LNHDA and SQIVND (reference sequence). Written as DNA, the CDR3 is TGTGCCAGTAGGCCCTTGGGACAGGGGGACTATGGCTACACCTTC. Amino acids: CASRPLGQGDYGYTF.

This chain joins TRBV15 and TRBJ1-5; possibly TRBD1 for D (5 bases). V shed 0 bases and J shed 2 bases, with 5 bases lying between them. The CDR3 consists of 14 residues. The germline CDR1 and CDR2 sequences are LNHNV and YYDKDF (reference sequence). The DNA for the CDR3 is TGTGCCACCAGCAGAGAACAGGGCAATCAGCCCCAGCATTTT. Translated, it gives CATSREQGNQPQHF.

J is TRBJ2-1 and V is TRBV9; 7 bases are a match to TRBD1. Germline CDR1 SGDLS, CDR2 YYNGEE. Germline trimming cut 0 bases from V and 5 bases from J; bases unmatched to any gene: 5. This CDR3 spans 15 amino acids. The chain's CDR3 is CASSVAPGQNNEQFF. In nucleotides, the CDR3 is TGTGCCAGCAGCGTAGCCCCGGGACAGAACAATGAGCAGTTCTTC. The entire variable domain, with the rest obtained from reference TRBV9 and TRBJ2-1, is as follows: DSGVTQTPKHLITATGQRVTLRCSPRSGDLSVYWYQQSLDQGLQFLIQYYNGEERAKGNILERFSAQQFPDLHSELNLSSLELGDSALYFCASSVAPGQNNEQFFGPGTRLTVL.

J is TRBJ1-1 and V is TRBV5-1; D is undetermined. The germline V gene has CDR1 SGHRS and CDR2 YFSETQ. The CDR3 spans 17 residues. The V and J ends lost 6 bases and 0 bases respectively, with 21 bases between them. In DNA form, the CDR3 reads TGCGCCAGCACCAAGGAGGGCCTCTCCCCAATGAACACTGAAGCTTTCTTT. Protein product: CASTKEGLSPMNTEAFF.

CDR3 in amino acids: CASSLGQPGTGLGEQFF. The CDR3 DNA reads as TGTGCCAGCAGTTTGGGACAGCCCGGGACTGGCCTCGGTGAGCAGTTCTTC. The chain is built from TRBV27 and TRBJ2-1, with a tentative D call TRBD1 (7 bases). The V gene lost 3 bases and the J gene lost 9 bases, with 24 bases spanning the gap. The CDR3 loop spans 17 amino acids. Germline V CDR1 and CDR2: MNHEY, SMNVEV (reference sequence).

The rearrangement uses TRBV5-1 and TRBJ2-7, with 10 nucleotides matching TRBD1. J lost 2 bases, V lost 4 bases, and 6 bases had no gene match. Germline V gives CDR1 SGHRS, CDR2 YFSETQ. The CDR3 sequence is 15 residues long. This CDR3 reads CASSLGTGVTYEQYF. The CDR3 nucleotides are TGCGCCAGCAGCCTCGGGACAGGGGTCACCTACGAGCAGTACTTC.

This clone was detected only once. The CDR3: CASSPRDTGELFF. CDR3 bases: TGTGCCAGCTCACCGCGGGACACCGGGGAGCTGTTTTTT. The V call is TRBV18, the J call TRBJ2-2, with D possibly matching TRBD2 (5 bases). The germline V and J ends were trimmed by 3 bases and 3 bases, with 5 bases remaining between them. The CDR3 consists of 13 residues. CDR1 is KGHSH and CDR2 is LQKENI in the germline V gene.

V and J are TRBV11-2 and TRBJ2-1, with TRBD2 matching 8 bases. Germline CDR1 is SGHAT and CDR2 is FQNNGV. With V trimmed by 1 base and J by 5 bases, 4 bases remained unmatched. The CDR3 consists of 15 residues. Written as DNA, the CDR3 is TGTGCCAGCAGCTTAGTGTTAGCGGGAAACAATGAGCAGTTCTTC. Its protein product is CASSLVLAGNNEQFF.

V and J are TRBV5-6 and TRBJ1-1, with TRBD1 identical over 7 bases. Germline CDR1 reads SGHDT; CDR2 reads YYEEEE. Unmatched junction bases numbered 10, after V lost 5 bases and J lost 3 bases. CDR3 length equals 15 residues. CDR3 DNA sequence: TGTGCCAGCAGAACACAGGGGATGGGGGACACTGAAGCTTTCTTT. Translated: CASRTQGMGDTEAFF.

The rearrangement uses TRBV30 and TRBJ2-3; tentative D call: TRBD1 (6 bases). The germline CDR1 and CDR2 sequences are GTSNPN and SVGIG (reference sequence). V was cut by 2 bases and J by 0 bases, with 15 bases left in between. The CDR3 is made up of 16 amino acids. CDR3 nucleotide sequence: TGTGCCTGGAGTTCACAGGGCCTGGCTAGCACAGATACGCAGTATTTT. It is translated as CAWSSQGLASTDTQYF.

The rearrangement uses TRBV19 and TRBJ2-3; 8 positions match TRBD2. Germline V gives CDR1 LNHDA, CDR2 SQIVND (reference sequence). The CDR3 length is 16 residues. The junction had 8 bases not matched to a gene; V was cut back by 5 bases and J by 1 base. The CDR3 DNA sequence: TGTGCCAGTAGTCGGGAGCGGGGGTTAGGCACAGATACGCAGTATTTT. It encodes CASSRERGLGTDTQYF.

This clone was recorded only once. One end of the junction fails to match germline, which may point to a read error. This chain links TRBV5-6 with TRBJ2-5, with D perhaps being TRBD1 or TRBD2 (6 bases each). The CDR3 length is 13 residues. Germline CDR1 and CDR2: SGHDT and YYEEEE. CDR3 sequence reads: CAGSLAGGETQYF. DNA of the CDR3: TGTGCCGGCAGCTTGGCCGGGGGCGAGACCCAGTACTTC. Full variable domain (outside the CDR3, taken from reference TRBV5-6 and TRBJ2-5): DAGVTQSPTHLIKTRGQQVTLRCSPKSGHDTVSWYQQALGQGPQFIFQYYEEEERQRGNFPDRFSGHQFPNYSSELNVNALLLGDSALYLCAGSLAGGETQYFGPGTRLLVL.

The V gene is TRBV13, the J gene TRBJ1-4, with 9 bases that match TRBD1. This CDR3 has 15 residues. Germline V gene lookup returns CDR1 PRHDT and CDR2 FYEKMQ (reference sequence). V lost 5 bases, J lost 8 bases, and 9 bases stayed unmatched. The CDR3 nucleotides are TGTGCCAGCAGCACAAACAGGGGGCTTCGGGAAAAACTGTTTTTT. It yields the protein CASSTNRGLREKLFF.

The chain joins TRBV11-1 to TRBJ1-1, with 9 bases fitting TRBD1. CDR3 length: 16 residues. V shed 5 bases, J shed 2 bases, and the junction held 9 bases outside the gene matches. CDR1 and CDR2 (germline): SGHAT, FQDESV (reference sequence). The CDR3 loop is CASSLRQGVINTEAFF. DNA for the CDR3: TGTGCCAGCAGCCTCCGACAGGGGGTAATTAACACTGAAGCTTTCTTT.

This chain uses TRBV11-3 with TRBJ2-3, with D uncertain. Trimming left V 1 base short and J 9 bases short, with 11 bases between. The CDR3 runs to 13 residues. Germline V lookup: CDR1 SGHNT, CDR2 YENEEA. The CDR3 is CASSLGLERTQYF. For the CDR3, the DNA is TGTGCCAGCAGCTTAGGACTCGAGAGGACGCAGTATTTT.

V is TRBV25-1 and J is TRBJ1-5; 9 bases are a match to TRBD1. Germline values: CDR1 MGHDK, CDR2 SYGVNS. CDR3 size: 14 residues. V lost 7 bases to trimming and J lost 4 bases; unmatched junction nucleotides: 5. The CDR3 is CASTGQGSNQPQHF. The CDR3 region has the DNA TGTGCCAGCACCGGACAGGGGTCAAATCAGCCCCAGCATTTT.

The chain employs TRBV5-1 and TRBJ1-2; 7 nucleotides line up with TRBD1. Germline V gene lookup returns CDR1 SGHRS and CDR2 YFSETQ. This CDR3 spans 14 amino acids. V lost 4 bases to trimming and J lost 3 bases; unmatched junction nucleotides: 6. The CDR3 spells CASSPGQAHYGYTF. The CDR3 DNA sequence: TGCGCCAGCAGCCCCGGACAGGCTCACTATGGCTACACCTTC.

The chain couples TRBV6-6 to TRBJ1-1; D is ambiguous. V was trimmed by 0 bases and J by 4 bases, leaving 12 bases between them. The CDR3 runs 15 residues. The germline V gene encodes CDR1 MNHNY and CDR2 SVGAGI (reference sequence). The CDR3 loop is CASSYSNMVGTEAFF. The CDR3 DNA reads as TGTGCCAGCAGTTACTCGAATATGGTCGGCACTGAAGCTTTCTTT.

The chain is built from TRBV9 and TRBJ2-1, with D hard to call. Between the trimmed V and J ends, which lost 4 bases and 9 bases, there was a span of 14 bases. The CDR3 has 13 amino acids. CDR1 SGDLS and CDR2 YYNGEE come from the germline V gene. This CDR3 is CASSSTPSSEQFF. The CDR3, as DNA: TGTGCCAGCAGCTCGACTCCCTCCAGTGAGCAGTTCTTC.

This chain joins TRBV10-3 and TRBJ1-2, with unresolved D. V was trimmed by 2 bases and J by 7 bases, leaving 20 bases between them. The CDR3 runs to 16 residues. The germline V gene has CDR1 ENHRY and CDR2 SYGVKD. The CDR3 nucleotides read TGTGCCATCAGTGAGCCCACGCGGGGATTAGTCGGTGGCTACACCTTC. It is translated as CAISEPTRGLVGGYTF.

J is TRBJ1-1 and V is TRBV27, with a tentative D call TRBD1 (5 bases). The CDR3 has 15 amino acids. Germline CDR1 and CDR2: MNHEY and SMNVEV (reference sequence). The V end lost 6 bases, the J end lost 4 bases, and 18 bases lay between the germline ends. The DNA for the CDR3 is TGTGCCAGCAGGACTCGGGGGGTGAAGGTCACTGAAGCTTTCTTT. Translated: CASRTRGVKVTEAFF.